Reported below is one T cell receptor (beta chain). The antigen remains undetermined. There are 13 residues in the CDR3. The germline gives CDR1 GTSNPN, CDR2 SVGIG (reference sequence). With 4 bases removed from V and 9 bases from J, the gap between germline ends came to 13 bases. The entry originates in a study of CD8 T cells in ankylosing spondylitis. MiXCR, applied by TCRdb to the 5' RACE reads, yields one record per CDR3 protein. The sample has approximately 550,000 distinct CDR3 sequences; 12% are singletons. Study conclusions and caveats: The study looked at matched synovial fluid samples from ankylosing spondylitis patients. Disease-linked clones were reported to be significantly enriched there. Reactive arthritis synovial fluid and blood were previously reported to contain some motif variants. Ankylosing spondylitis blood appeared to be characterized by a TCR beta motif of several highly homologous variants.

This receptor was identified in a male donor with ankylosing spondylitis. The chain is built from TRBV30 and TRBJ1-6, with unresolved D. Material for sequencing was blood, either unsorted or a sorted T cell fraction (not recorded which). CDR3 DNA sequence: TGTGCCTGGAATCGAAACACCCGTTCACCCCTCCACTTT. This sequence encodes CAWNRNTRSPLHF.